The 29 T cell receptor beta chains below all came from one sample that was sequenced in a study of blood T cell repertoires in COVID-19. The method was immunoSEQ multiplex PCR; TCRdb's version includes in-frame clones alone and lacks a portion of them. The profile shows 72,000 or so clones, approximately 86% of them singletons. Sequencing was performed on peripheral blood. The receptors were sampled from a woman aged 60-70 years with acute or convalescent COVID-19.

The chain uses TRBV5-1 and TRBJ1-4; D perhaps matches TRBD1 (5 bases). Trimming removed 3 bases at V and 2 bases at J, with 14 bases between. From germline, CDR1 is SGHRS and CDR2 YFSETQ. The CDR3 totals 16 residues. The CDR3 loop is CASSSHGTGTNEKLFF. Here the CDR3 DNA reads TGCGCCAGCAGCTCACATGGGACTGGGACTAATGAAAAACTGTTTTTT. Drawing the rest from reference TRBV5-1 and TRBJ1-4, the complete variable domain is KAGVTQTPRYLIKTRGQQVTLSCSPISGHRSVSWYQQTPGQGLQFLFEYFSETQRNKGNFPGRFSGRQFSNSRSEMNVSTLELGDSALYLCASSSHGTGTNEKLFFGSGTQLSVL.

The rearrangement joins TRBV3-1 (or the pseudogene TRBV3-2) to TRBJ2-1, with 14 nucleotides matching TRBD2. With 8 bases clipped from V and 8 bases from J, the junction kept 5 bases outside the gene matches. The CDR3 loop spans 14 amino acids. CDR1 is LGHDT, CDR2 YNNKEL, per germline (reference sequence). The CDR3: CASRLAGGIYEQFF. CDR3 sequence (DNA): TGTGCCAGCCGACTAGCGGGGGGGATATATGAGCAGTTCTTC.

This rearrangement joins TRBV5-1 to TRBJ2-3; TRBD1 might be the D (6 bases). CDR3 length equals 16 residues. In germline, CDR1 is SGHRS, CDR2 YFSETQ. Deletions cut 4 bases from V and 2 bases from J, with 17 bases between. CDR3 region: CASSPEAGALTDTQYF. DNA of the CDR3: TGCGCCAGCAGCCCGGAGGCAGGGGCCCTCACAGATACGCAGTATTTT.

The chain couples TRBV21-1 to TRBJ2-5; the D segment call TRBD2 is taken from the table without a DNA check. TRBV21-1 is a listed pseudogene. The CDR3 runs to 16 residues. In DNA form, the CDR3 reads TGTGCCAGCAGCGACTTTGGGGGGTCCGTCCTCTGGACCCAGTACTTC. It translates to CASSDFGGSVLWTQYF.

The gene calls are TRBV5-1 and TRBJ2-7; 9 nucleotides align to TRBD2. V shed 5 bases, J shed 6 bases, and the junction held 12 bases outside the gene matches. Germline loops: CDR1 SGHRS, CDR2 YFSETQ. The CDR3 totals 15 residues. CDR3 sequence: CASSLGAGGHSEQYF. CDR3 coding DNA: TGCGCCAGCAGTCTGGGAGCGGGGGGCCACTCCGAGCAGTACTTC.

The rearrangement joins TRBV4-2 to TRBJ2-7; TRBD1 aligns across 7 bases. CDR3 size: 14 residues. Trimming cost V 4 bases and J 7 bases; bases outside gene matches: 10. CDR1 is LGHNA, CDR2 YNFKEQ, per germline. The CDR3 bases are TGTGCCAGCAGCCCGACAGGGCAGACGATGGAGCAGTACTTC. It yields the protein CASSPTGQTMEQYF.

The chain has TRBV6-5 and TRBJ1-5, with 8 bases identical to TRBD1. V dropped 11 bases and J dropped 2; count of bases not matched to a gene: 11. The CDR3 is made up of 15 amino acids. Germline V gene data show CDR1 as MNHEY and CDR2 as SVGAGI. The CDR3 DNA reads as TGTGCCGGATCCGGACAGGGAGGGGGCAATCAGCCCCAGCATTTT. As protein: CAGSGQGGGNQPQHF.

The chain has TRBV4-1 and TRBJ2-2; TRBD1 might be the D (5 bases). The CDR3 runs to 15 residues. Per germline, CDR1 MGHRA and CDR2 YSYEKL. The V end lost 4 bases, the J end lost 6 bases, and 15 bases lay between the germline ends. The CDR3 region is CASSPRGREAGELFF. As DNA, the CDR3 is TGCGCCAGCAGCCCCCGTGGCAGGGAAGCCGGGGAGCTGTTTTTT.

The chain uses TRBV15 and TRBJ1-4; no definite D call. Germline values: CDR1 LNHNV, CDR2 YYDKDF (reference sequence). V was trimmed by 0 bases and J by 8 bases, leaving 4 bases between them. This CDR3 spans 12 amino acids. The CDR3 sequence is CATSRDREKLFF. The DNA of the CDR3 is TGTGCCACCAGCAGAGATCGGGAAAAACTGTTTTTT. Full variable domain (rest looked up from reference TRBV15 and TRBJ1-4): DAMVIQNPRYQVTQFGKPVTLSCSQTLNHNVMYWYQQKSSQAPKLLFHYYDKDFNNEADTPDNFQSRRPNTSFCFLDIRSPGLGDTAMYLCATSRDREKLFFGSGTQLSVL.

The chain joins TRBV5-4 to TRBJ1-6, with D perhaps TRBD1 (5 bases). From germline, CDR1 is SGHNT and CDR2 YYREEE (reference sequence). CDR3 length equals 14 residues. V lost 6 bases, J lost 7 bases, and 14 bases lay in between. This chain's CDR3 is CASNEQGRNSPLHF. The CDR3 coding sequence is TGTGCCAGCAACGAGCAGGGTAGGAATTCACCCCTCCACTTT.

The V and J genes are TRBV2 and TRBJ2-7; the match to TRBD2 covers 11 bases. J lost 0 bases, V lost 1 base, and 8 bases had no gene match. The germline V gene encodes CDR1 SNHLY and CDR2 FYNNEI. The CDR3 covers 18 residues. CDR3 DNA sequence: TGTGCCAGCAGTGAAGTGGGACTAGCGGTTTCGAGCTCCTACGAGCAGTACTTC. Its protein is CASSEVGLAVSSSYEQYF.

The chain is built from TRBV19 and TRBJ2-5; the match to TRBD2 covers 9 bases. Trimming removed 4 bases from V and 5 bases from J; junction bases left unmatched: 5. This CDR3 region has 14 residues. Germline loops: CDR1 LNHDA, CDR2 SQIVND (reference sequence). CDR3 sequence (DNA): TGTGCCAGTAGTACCGGGACTAGCTGGGAGACCCAGTACTTC. Translation gives CASSTGTSWETQYF.

This chain links TRBV6-6 with TRBJ1-5; D unclear. The V gene lost 2 bases and the J gene lost 6 bases, with 11 bases spanning the gap. The CDR3 spans 14 residues. Germline assignment: CDR1 MNHNY and CDR2 SVGAGI (reference sequence). The CDR3 is CASSYERSGQPQHF. CDR3 coding DNA: TGTGCCAGCAGTTACGAACGATCGGGTCAGCCCCAGCATTTT.

The V call is TRBV19, the J call TRBJ2-7, with 12 bases aligning to TRBD1. The CDR3 extends over 16 amino acids. The germline gives CDR1 LNHDA, CDR2 SQIVND (reference sequence). Trimming removed 1 base from V and 5 bases from J; junction bases left unmatched: 6. CDR3 sequence: CASSIGAGTGGDEQYF. The CDR3, as DNA: TGTGCCAGTAGTATAGGAGCGGGGACAGGGGGCGACGAGCAGTACTTC.

The V and J genes are TRBV3-1 (or the pseudogene TRBV3-2) and TRBJ2-2; 12 bases agree with TRBD2. The V and J ends lost 4 bases and 4 bases, in that order; junction bases with no gene match: 13. Germline V gene lookup returns CDR1 LGHDT and CDR2 YNNKEL (reference sequence). The CDR3 is 19 residues long. CDR3 protein: CASSPSMLAGGWSTGELFF. The CDR3 DNA sequence: TGTGCCAGCAGCCCGTCCATGCTAGCGGGGGGGTGGTCCACCGGGGAGCTGTTTTTT.

The chain combines TRBV7-2 with TRBJ1-1, with TRBD1 as a possible D gene (5 bases). This CDR3 is 15 amino acids long. V was cut by 5 bases and J by 5 bases, with 18 bases left in between. In germline, CDR1 is SGHTA, CDR2 FQGNSA. In DNA, the CDR3 is TGTGCCAGCAGCCCCGCCGGGGGACGGTTGACTGAAGCTTTCTTT. It encodes CASSPAGGRLTEAFF.

This clone has more than one count but fewer than ten. The chain has TRBV6-5 and TRBJ1-6; the D is unclear. V dropped 5 bases and J dropped 8 bases, with 13 bases sitting between them. The CDR3 is 14 residues long. Per the germline V gene, CDR1 is MNHEY and CDR2 is SVGAGI. The CDR3, as DNA: TGTGCCAGCAGTCGGGGAGTTTGGGATTCACCCCTCCACTTT. Translated: CASSRGVWDSPLHF.

This rearrangement joins TRBV5-1 to TRBJ2-2, with D maybe TRBD2 (7 bases). From germline, CDR1 is SGHRS and CDR2 YFSETQ. V lost 3 bases and J 4 bases, leaving 10 bases between the germline ends. CDR3 length equals 14 residues. The CDR3: CASSYRGGTGELFF. CDR3 sequence (DNA): TGCGCCAGCAGCTATAGGGGGGGCACCGGGGAGCTGTTTTTT.

The gene calls are TRBV3-1 (or the pseudogene TRBV3-2) and TRBJ2-1; TRBD1 aligns across 11 bases. This CDR3 region has 18 residues. V lost 2 bases and J lost 5; bases outside the gene matches: 11. Germline V lookup: CDR1 LGHDT, CDR2 YNNKEL (reference sequence). CDR3 sequence reads: CASSQLGQGDTLNNEQFF. CDR3 nucleotides: TGTGCCAGCAGCCAACTGGGACAGGGGGATACCCTTAACAATGAGCAGTTCTTC.

The chain is built from TRBV2 and TRBJ2-3; tentative D call: TRBD2 (5 bases). The CDR3 extends over 14 amino acids. The germline gives CDR1 SNHLY, CDR2 FYNNEI. V was trimmed by 5 bases and J by 2 bases, leaving 11 bases between them. In nucleotides, the CDR3 is TGTGCCAGCAGTTTCGGGGTATCCACAGATACGCAGTATTTT. Protein: CASSFGVSTDTQYF.

The chain joins TRBV10-3 to TRBJ1-1; no clear D. This CDR3 contains 14 residues. The V gene's germline CDR1 is ENHRY and CDR2 SYGVKD. Trimming cost V 8 bases and J 5 bases, with 18 bases left between them. CDR3 protein: CAISSAPRPTEAFF. CDR3 DNA: TGTGCCATCTCGAGTGCGCCCCGCCCAACTGAAGCTTTCTTT.

DNA of the CDR3: TGTGCCAGCAGTGACAGGGGGAATCAGCCCCAGCATTTT. It codes for CASSDRGNQPQHF. The genes are TRBV6-1 and TRBJ1-5; TRBD1 agrees at 7 bases. The germline V gene has CDR1 MNHNS and CDR2 SASEGT. J lost 4 bases, V lost 3 bases, and 0 bases had no gene match. The CDR3 covers 13 residues.

The rearrangement joins TRBV10-2 to TRBJ1-6, with 8 bases aligning to TRBD1. Germline lookup yields CDR1 WSHSY and CDR2 SAAADI. There are 13 residues in the CDR3. V shed 7 bases, J shed 7 bases, and the junction held 3 bases outside the gene matches. The DNA of the CDR3 is TGCGCCAGCAAGGGACAGGAGAATTCACCCCTCCACTTT. Its protein is CASKGQENSPLHF.

There are a few counts of this clone. As DNA, the CDR3 is TGTGCCAGCAGTGGGTTACAGGGAACTGAAGCTTTCTTT. This codes for CASSGLQGTEAFF. The chain couples TRBV12-3 or TRBV12-4 to TRBJ1-1; D is perhaps TRBD1 (6 bases). V lost 5 bases and J 5 bases, leaving 12 bases between the germline ends. The CDR3 covers 13 residues.

V gene TRBV2 combines with J gene TRBJ2-3; D remains unclear. CDR1 is SNHLY and CDR2 is FYNNEI in the germline V gene. The CDR3 covers 14 residues. Trimming pared 7 bases from V and 2 bases from J, leaving 13 bases between. The CDR3: CASTRGRVTDTQYF. The CDR3 region has the DNA TGTGCCAGCACCCGCGGCCGGGTCACAGATACGCAGTATTTT.

This sequence joins TRBV28 and TRBJ1-2; D is possibly TRBD1 (5 bases). The germline V gene encodes CDR1 MDHEN and CDR2 SYDVKM. V lost 2 bases and J lost 3, with 7 bases in between. The CDR3 has 13 residues. The CDR3 nucleotides are TGTGCCAGCAGTTTAGGAGGGGACTATGGCTACACCTTC. It codes for CASSLGGDYGYTF.

This chain uses TRBV28 with TRBJ2-7; possibly TRBD2 for D (6 bases). The length of the CDR3 is 11 residues. V shed 6 bases and J shed 4 bases, with 7 bases lying between them. Germline V gene lookup returns CDR1 MDHEN and CDR2 SYDVKM. CDR3 in amino acids: CASRGGYEQYF. As DNA, the CDR3 is TGTGCCAGCAGGGGGGGATACGAGCAGTACTTC.

This clone was detected once. The J gene is TRBJ2-3, the V gene TRBV19, with D maybe TRBD2 (7 bases). This CDR3 comprises 13 residues. Trimming pared 4 bases from V and 5 bases from J, leaving 10 bases between. Germline loops: CDR1 LNHDA, CDR2 SQIVND (reference sequence). This chain's CDR3 is CASSRGGRDTQYF. CDR3 sequence (DNA): TGTGCCAGTAGTAGGGGGGGGCGAGATACGCAGTATTTT.

The chain combines TRBV7-2 with TRBJ2-7; the match to TRBD2 covers 8 bases. Per the germline V gene, CDR1 is SGHTA and CDR2 is FQGNSA. The CDR3 sequence is 14 residues long. Unmatched junction bases numbered 5, after V lost 7 bases and J lost 0 bases. The CDR3 protein is CASKNSGASYEQYF. DNA of the CDR3: TGTGCCAGCAAGAATAGCGGGGCCTCCTACGAGCAGTACTTC.